This T cell receptor beta chain was sequenced during a study of T cells expressing NK-cell markers. Overall study: Among eight sequenced donors, seven carried HCMV seropositivity while one was seronegative. General observations from the study: Dominant NKG2C+ clonotypes made up about 1.0-7.0% of CD8+ T cells in roughly 6 donors.

Each CDR3 protein gets one entry in TCRdb, which reprocessed the 5' RACE reads and gives no DNA. Its listing shows roughly 170,000 distinct CDR3 sequences. This CDR3 is 16 amino acids long. Germline V gives CDR1 MDHEN, CDR2 SYDVKM. Worth noting for this clonotype: Its antigen is currently unknown.

The chain is built from TRBV28 and TRBJ2-3; TCRdb's D call, TRBD2, is unchecked because there is no DNA. The clonotype comes from a woman aged 18-69 years in good health. Material for sequencing was blood T cells: a sorted CD56 or NKG2C T cell subset, CD4+ or CD8+ T cells, or bulk PBMC T cells (not recorded which). The CDR3 protein is CASSLTPSGRTDTQYF.